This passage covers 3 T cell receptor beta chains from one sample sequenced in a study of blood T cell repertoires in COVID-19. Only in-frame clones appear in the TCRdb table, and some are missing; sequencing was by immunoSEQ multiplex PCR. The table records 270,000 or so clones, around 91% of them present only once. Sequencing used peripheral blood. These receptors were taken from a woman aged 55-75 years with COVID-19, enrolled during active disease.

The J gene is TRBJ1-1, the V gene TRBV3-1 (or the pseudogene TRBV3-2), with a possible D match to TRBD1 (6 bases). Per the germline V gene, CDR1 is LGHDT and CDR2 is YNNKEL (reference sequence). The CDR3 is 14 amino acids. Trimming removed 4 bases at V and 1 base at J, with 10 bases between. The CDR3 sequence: CASSLTTGNTEAFF. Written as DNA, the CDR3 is TGTGCCAGCAGCCTCACGACAGGGAACACTGAAGCTTTCTTT.

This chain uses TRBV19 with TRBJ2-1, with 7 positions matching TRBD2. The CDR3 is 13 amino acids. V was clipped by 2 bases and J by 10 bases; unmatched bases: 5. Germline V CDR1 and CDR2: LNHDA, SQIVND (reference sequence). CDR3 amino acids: CASSINEGGEQFF. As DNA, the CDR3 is TGTGCCAGTAGTATAAACGAGGGAGGGGAGCAGTTCTTC. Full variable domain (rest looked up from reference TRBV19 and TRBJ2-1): DGGITQSPKYLFRKEGQNVTLSCEQNLNHDAMYWYRQDPGQGLRLIYYSQIVNDFQKGDIAEGYSVSREKKESFPLTVTSAQKNPTAFYLCASSINEGGEQFFGPGTRLTVL.

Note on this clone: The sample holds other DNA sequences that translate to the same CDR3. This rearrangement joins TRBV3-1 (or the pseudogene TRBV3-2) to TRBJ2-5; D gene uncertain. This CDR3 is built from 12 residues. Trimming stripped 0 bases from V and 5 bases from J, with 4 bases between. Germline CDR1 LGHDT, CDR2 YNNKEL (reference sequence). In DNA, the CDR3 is TGTGCCAGCAGCCAAGACCGGGAGACCCAGTACTTC. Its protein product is CASSQDRETQYF.